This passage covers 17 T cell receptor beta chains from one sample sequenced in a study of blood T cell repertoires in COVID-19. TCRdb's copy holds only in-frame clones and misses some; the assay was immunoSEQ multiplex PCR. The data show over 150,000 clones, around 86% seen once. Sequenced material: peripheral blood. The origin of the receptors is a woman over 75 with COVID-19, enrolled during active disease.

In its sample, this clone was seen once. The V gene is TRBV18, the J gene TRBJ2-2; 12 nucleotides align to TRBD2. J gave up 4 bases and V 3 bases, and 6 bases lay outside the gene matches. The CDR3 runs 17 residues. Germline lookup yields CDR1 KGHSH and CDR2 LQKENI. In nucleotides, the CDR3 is TGTGCCAGCTCACCCGAGACTAGCGGGAGTCCCACCGGGGAGCTGTTTTTT. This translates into CASSPETSGSPTGELFF.

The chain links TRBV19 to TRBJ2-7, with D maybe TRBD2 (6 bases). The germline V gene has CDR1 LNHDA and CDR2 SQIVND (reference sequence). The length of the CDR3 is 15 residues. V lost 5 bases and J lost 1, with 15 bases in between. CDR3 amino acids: CASSGPPRGSYEQYF. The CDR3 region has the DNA TGTGCCAGTAGTGGTCCACCTCGGGGGTCCTACGAGCAGTACTTC.

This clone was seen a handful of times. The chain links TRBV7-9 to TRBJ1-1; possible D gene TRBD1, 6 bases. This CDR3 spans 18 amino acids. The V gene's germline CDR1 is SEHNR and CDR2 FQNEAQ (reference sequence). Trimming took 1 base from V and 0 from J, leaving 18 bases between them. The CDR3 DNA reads TGTGCCAGCAGCTTAGTAGGGGGTCTAGGGGATATGAACACTGAAGCTTTCTTT. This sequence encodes CASSLVGGLGDMNTEAFF.

CDR3 region: CASSQDGGRTNEKLFF. CDR3 bases: TGTGCCAGCAGCCAAGATGGGGGGAGGACTAATGAAAAACTGTTTTTT. The gene calls are TRBV4-2 and TRBJ1-4; D perhaps matches TRBD1 (5 bases). Per the germline V gene, CDR1 is LGHNA and CDR2 is YNFKEQ. V lost 0 bases and J 2 bases, leaving 10 bases between the germline ends. The CDR3 extends over 16 amino acids.

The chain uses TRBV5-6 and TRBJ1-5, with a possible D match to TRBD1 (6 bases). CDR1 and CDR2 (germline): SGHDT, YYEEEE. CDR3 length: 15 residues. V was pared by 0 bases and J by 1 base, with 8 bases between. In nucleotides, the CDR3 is TGTGCCAGCAGCTTGGGACAGGCAAGCAATCAGCCCCAGCATTTT. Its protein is CASSLGQASNQPQHF.

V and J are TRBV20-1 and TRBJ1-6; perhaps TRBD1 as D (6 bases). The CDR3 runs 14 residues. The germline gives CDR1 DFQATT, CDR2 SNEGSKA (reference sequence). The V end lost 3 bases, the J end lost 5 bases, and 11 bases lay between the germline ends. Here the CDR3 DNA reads TGCAGTGCTAGTGCCGGACAGAATAATTCACCCCTCCACTTT. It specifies CSASAGQNNSPLHF.

This CDR3 is CASRETGDNQPQHF. The CDR3 nucleotides read TGTGCCAGCAGAGAGACAGGGGACAATCAGCCCCAGCATTTT. The chain has TRBV7-9 and TRBJ1-5, with 8 bases lining up with TRBD1. The germline V gene encodes CDR1 SEHNR and CDR2 FQNEAQ (reference sequence). The CDR3 length is 14 residues. Unmatched junction bases numbered 4, after V lost 6 bases and J lost 3 bases.

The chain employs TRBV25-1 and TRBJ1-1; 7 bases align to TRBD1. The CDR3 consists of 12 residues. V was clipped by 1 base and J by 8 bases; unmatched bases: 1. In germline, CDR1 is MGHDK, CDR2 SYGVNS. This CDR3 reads CASSELTGEAFF. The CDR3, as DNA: TGTGCCAGCAGTGAATTGACAGGGGAAGCTTTCTTT.

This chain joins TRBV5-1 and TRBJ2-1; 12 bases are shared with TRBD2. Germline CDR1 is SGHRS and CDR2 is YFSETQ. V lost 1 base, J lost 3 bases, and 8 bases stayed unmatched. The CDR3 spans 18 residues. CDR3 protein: CASSLRLAGGNLYNEQFF. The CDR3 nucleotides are TGCGCCAGCAGCTTGAGGCTAGCGGGAGGGAACCTCTACAATGAGCAGTTCTTC.

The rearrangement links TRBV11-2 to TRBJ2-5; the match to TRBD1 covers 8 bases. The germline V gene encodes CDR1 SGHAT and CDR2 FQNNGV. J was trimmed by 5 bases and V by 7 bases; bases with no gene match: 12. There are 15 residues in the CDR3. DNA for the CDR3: TGTGCCAGCACCATGAAACAGGGGGACGGGGAGACCCAGTACTTC. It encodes CASTMKQGDGETQYF.

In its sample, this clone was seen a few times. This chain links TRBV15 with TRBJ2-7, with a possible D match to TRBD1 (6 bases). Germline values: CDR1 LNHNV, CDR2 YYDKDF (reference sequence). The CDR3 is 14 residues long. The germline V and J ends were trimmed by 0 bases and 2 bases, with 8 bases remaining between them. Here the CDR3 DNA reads TGTGCCACCAGCAGAGACCAGGGGCCCTACGAGCAGTACTTC. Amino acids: CATSRDQGPYEQYF.

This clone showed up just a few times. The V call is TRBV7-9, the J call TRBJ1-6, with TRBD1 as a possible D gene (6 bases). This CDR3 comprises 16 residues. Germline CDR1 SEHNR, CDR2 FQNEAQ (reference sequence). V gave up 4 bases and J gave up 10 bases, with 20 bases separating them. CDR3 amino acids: CASSSYLGRGSSPLHF. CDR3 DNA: TGTGCCAGCAGCTCCTATCTTGGAAGGGGGAGCTCACCCCTCCACTTT.

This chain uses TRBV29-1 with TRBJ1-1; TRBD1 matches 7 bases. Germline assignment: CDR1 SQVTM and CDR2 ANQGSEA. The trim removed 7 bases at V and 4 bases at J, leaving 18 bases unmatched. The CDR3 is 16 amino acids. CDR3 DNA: TGCAGCGCATCTACAGGGGCTAACTTCGGGGGCACTGAAGCTTTCTTT. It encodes CSASTGANFGGTEAFF.

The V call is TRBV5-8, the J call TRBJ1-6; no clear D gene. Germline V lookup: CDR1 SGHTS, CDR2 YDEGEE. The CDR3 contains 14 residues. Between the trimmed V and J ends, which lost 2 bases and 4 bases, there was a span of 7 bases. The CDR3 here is CASSFERYNSPLHF. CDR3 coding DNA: TGTGCCAGCAGCTTCGAGCGGTATAATTCACCCCTCCACTTT.

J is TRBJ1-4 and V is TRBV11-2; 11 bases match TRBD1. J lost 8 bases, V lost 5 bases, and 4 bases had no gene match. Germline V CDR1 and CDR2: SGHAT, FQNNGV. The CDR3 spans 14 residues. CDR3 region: CASSRGTGGEKLFF. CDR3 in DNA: TGTGCCAGCAGCCGAGGGACAGGGGGAGAAAAACTGTTTTTT.

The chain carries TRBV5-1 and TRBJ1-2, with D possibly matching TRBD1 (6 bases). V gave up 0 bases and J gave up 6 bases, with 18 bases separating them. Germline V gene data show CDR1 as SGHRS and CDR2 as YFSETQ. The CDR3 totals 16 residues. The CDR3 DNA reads TGCGCCAGCAGCTTGGCCTTAGGGGGACCCGGGGATGGCTACACCTTC. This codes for CASSLALGGPGDGYTF.

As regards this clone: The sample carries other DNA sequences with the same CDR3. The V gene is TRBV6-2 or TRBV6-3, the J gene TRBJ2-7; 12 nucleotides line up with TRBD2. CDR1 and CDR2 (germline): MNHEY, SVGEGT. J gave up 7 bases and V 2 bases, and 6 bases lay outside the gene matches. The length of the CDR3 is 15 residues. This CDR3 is CASSYHLAGGLEQYF. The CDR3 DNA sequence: TGTGCCAGCAGTTACCATCTAGCGGGAGGGTTGGAGCAGTACTTC.